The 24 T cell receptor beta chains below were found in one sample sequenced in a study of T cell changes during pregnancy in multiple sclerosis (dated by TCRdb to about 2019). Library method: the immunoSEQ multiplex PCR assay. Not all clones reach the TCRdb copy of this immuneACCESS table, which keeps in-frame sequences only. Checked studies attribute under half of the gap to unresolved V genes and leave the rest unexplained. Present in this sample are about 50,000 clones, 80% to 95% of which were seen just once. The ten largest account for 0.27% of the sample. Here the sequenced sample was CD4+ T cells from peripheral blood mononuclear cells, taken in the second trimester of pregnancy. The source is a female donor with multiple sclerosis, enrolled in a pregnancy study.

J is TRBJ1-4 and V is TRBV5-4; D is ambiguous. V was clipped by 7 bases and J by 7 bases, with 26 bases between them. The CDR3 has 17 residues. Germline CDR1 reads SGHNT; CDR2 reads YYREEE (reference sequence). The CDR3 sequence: CASGFGGIHSKGEKLFF. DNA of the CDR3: TGTGCCAGCGGATTCGGAGGGATTCACTCCAAGGGTGAAAAACTGTTTTTT. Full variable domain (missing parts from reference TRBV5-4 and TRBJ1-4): ETGVTQSPTHLIKTRGQQVTLRCSSQSGHNTVSWYQQALGQGPQFIFQYYREEENGRGNFPPRFSGLQFPNYSSELNVNALELDDSALYLCASGFGGIHSKGEKLFFGSGTQLSVL.

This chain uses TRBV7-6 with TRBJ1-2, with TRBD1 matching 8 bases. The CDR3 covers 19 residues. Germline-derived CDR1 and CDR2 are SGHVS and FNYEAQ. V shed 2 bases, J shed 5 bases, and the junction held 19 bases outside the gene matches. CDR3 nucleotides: TGTGCCAGCAGCTTAATTGGGGGGCCCGGCAGGGGGCGGTATTATGGCTACACCTTC. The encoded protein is CASSLIGGPGRGRYYGYTF.

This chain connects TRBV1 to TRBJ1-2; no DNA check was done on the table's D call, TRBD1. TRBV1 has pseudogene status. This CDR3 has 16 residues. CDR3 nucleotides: TGCACCAGCAGCCTGCAGGGGGAAGTTTATCACTATGGCTACACCTTC. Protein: CTSSLQGEVYHYGYTF.

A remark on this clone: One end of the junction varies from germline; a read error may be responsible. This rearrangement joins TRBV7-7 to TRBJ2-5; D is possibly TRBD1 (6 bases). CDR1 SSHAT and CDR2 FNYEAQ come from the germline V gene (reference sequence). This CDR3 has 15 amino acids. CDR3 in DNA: TGTGCTAGCAGCCAAACAGGGAGCTCTGAAGAGACCCAGTACTTC. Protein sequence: CASSQTGSSEETQYF.

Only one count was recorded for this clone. Here the CDR3 reads CARSRGLAGGHLPNTQYF. The CDR3 nucleotides read TGTGCCAGATCCCGGGGACTAGCGGGGGGCCACCTCCCGAATACGCAGTATTTT. The chain is built from TRBV19 and TRBJ2-3; 15 bases are a match to TRBD2. The J segment lost 7 bases and the V segment lost 9 bases, leaving 17 bases of the junction unmatched. This CDR3 contains 18 residues. Germline V lookup: CDR1 LNHDA, CDR2 SQIVND (reference sequence).

The CDR3: CSVQYEQYF. CDR3 nucleotides: TGCAGTGTTCAGTACGAGCAGTACTTC. The chain recombines TRBV20-1 with TRBJ2-7; D remains ambiguous. This CDR3 is built from 9 residues. V was pared by 7 bases and J by 4 bases, with 5 bases between. Germline V CDR1 and CDR2: DFQATT, SNEGSKA (reference sequence).

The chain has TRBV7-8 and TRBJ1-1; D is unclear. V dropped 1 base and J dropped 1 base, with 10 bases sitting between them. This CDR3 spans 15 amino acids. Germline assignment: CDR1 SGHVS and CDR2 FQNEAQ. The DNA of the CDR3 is TGTGCCAGCAGCTTAGGGAGGGCTACGAACACTGAAGCTTTCTTT. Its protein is CASSLGRATNTEAFF. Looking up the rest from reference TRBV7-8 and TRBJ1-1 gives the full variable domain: GAGVSQSPRYKVAKRGQDVALRCDPISGHVSLFWYQQALGQGPEFLTYFQNEAQLDKSGLPSDRFFAERPEGSVSTLKIQRTQQEDSAVYLCASSLGRATNTEAFFGQGTRLTVV.

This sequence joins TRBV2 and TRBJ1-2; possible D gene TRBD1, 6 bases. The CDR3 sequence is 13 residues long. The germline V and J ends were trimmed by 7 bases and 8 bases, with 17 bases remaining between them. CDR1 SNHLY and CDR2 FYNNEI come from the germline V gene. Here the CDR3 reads CASNREGDRGYTF. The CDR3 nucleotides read TGTGCCAGCAATCGGGAGGGGGACCGGGGCTACACCTTC.

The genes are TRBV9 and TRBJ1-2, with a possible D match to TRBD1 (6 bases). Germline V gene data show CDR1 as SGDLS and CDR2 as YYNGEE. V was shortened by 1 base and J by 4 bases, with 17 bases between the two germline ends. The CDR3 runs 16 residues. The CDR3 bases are TGTGCCAGCAGCGTAAGTGGGACCGAAGGGGGCTATGGCTACACCTTC. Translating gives CASSVSGTEGGYGYTF.

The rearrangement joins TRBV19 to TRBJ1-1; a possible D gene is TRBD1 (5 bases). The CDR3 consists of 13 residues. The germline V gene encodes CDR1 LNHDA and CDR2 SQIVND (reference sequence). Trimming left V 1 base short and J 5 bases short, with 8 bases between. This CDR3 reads CASSIGQGTEAFF. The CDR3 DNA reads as TGTGCCAGTAGTATAGGGCAGGGAACTGAAGCTTTCTTT.

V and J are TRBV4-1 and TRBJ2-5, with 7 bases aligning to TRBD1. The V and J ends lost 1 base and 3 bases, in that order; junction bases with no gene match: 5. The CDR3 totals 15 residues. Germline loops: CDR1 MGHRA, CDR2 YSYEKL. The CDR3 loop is CASSQAADRKETQYF. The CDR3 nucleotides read TGCGCCAGCAGCCAAGCGGCGGACAGGAAAGAGACCCAGTACTTC.

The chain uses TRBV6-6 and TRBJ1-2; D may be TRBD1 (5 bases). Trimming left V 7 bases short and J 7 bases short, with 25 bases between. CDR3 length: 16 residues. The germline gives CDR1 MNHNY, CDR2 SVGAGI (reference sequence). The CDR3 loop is CASIYDTRGFVRGYTF. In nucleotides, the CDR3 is TGTGCCAGCATCTACGACACCCGGGGGTTTGTTCGTGGCTACACCTTC.

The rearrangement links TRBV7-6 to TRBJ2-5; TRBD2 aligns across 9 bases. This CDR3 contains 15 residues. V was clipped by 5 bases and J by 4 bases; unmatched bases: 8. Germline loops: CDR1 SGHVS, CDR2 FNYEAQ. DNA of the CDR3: TGTGCCAGCAGCCCACCGGGACTAGCTAGAGAGACCCAGTACTTC. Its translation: CASSPPGLARETQYF.

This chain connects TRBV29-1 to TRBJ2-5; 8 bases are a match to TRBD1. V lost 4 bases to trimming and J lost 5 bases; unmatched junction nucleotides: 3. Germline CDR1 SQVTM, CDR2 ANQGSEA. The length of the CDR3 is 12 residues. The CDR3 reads CSVGDRQETQYF. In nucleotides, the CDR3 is TGCAGCGTTGGGGACAGGCAGGAGACCCAGTACTTC.

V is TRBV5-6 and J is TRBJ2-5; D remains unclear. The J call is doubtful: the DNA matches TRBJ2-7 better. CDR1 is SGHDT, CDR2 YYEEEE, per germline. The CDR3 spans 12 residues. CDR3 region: CASSSTVYEQYF. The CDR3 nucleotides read TGTGCCAGCAGCTCCACAGTATACGAGCAGTACTTC.

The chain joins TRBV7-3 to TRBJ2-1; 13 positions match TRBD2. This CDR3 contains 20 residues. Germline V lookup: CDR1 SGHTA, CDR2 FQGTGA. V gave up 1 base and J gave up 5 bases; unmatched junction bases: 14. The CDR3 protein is CASSLKSPFTLAGGDNEQFF. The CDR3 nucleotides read TGTGCCAGCAGCTTAAAATCCCCCTTCACACTAGCGGGGGGGGACAATGAGCAGTTCTTC.

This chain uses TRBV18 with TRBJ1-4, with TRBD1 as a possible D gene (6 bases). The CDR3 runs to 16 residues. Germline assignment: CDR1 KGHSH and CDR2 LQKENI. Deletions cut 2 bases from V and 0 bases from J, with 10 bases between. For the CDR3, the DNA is TGTGCCAGCTCACCAACAAGGACAGCAACTAATGAAAAACTGTTTTTT. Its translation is CASSPTRTATNEKLFF.

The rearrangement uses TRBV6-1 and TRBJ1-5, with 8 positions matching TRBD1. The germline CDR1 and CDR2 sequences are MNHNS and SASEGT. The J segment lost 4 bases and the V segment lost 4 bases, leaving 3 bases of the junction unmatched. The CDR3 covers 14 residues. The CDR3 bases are TGTGCCAGCAGTGCAGGGGGCTCGAATCAGCCCCAGCATTTT. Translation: CASSAGGSNQPQHF.

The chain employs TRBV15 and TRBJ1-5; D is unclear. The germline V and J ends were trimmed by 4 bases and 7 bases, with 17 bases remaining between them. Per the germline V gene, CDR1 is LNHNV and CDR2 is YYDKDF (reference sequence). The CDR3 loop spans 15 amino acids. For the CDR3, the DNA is TGTGCCACCAGCACTCTAGAAGTCTTCGGGCAGCCCCAGCATTTT. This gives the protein CATSTLEVFGQPQHF.

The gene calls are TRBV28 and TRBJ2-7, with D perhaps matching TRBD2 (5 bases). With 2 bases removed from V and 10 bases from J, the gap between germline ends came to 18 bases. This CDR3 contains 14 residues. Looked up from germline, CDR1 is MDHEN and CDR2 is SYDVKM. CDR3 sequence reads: CASSLTARRSGQYF. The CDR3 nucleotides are TGTGCCAGCAGTTTAACCGCCCGGCGATCGGGACAGTACTTC.

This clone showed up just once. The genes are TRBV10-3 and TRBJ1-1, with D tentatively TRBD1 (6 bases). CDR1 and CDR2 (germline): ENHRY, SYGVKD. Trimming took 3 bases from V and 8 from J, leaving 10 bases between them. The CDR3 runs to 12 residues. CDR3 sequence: CAISDTGWEAFF. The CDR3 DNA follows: TGTGCCATCAGTGATACAGGGTGGGAAGCTTTCTTT.

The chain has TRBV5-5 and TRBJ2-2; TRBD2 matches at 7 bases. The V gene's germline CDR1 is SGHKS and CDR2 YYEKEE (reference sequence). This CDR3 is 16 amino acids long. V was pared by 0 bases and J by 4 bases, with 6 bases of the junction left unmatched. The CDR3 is CASSLDGGGVTGELFF. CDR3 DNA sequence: TGTGCCAGCAGCTTGGACGGCGGGGGTGTCACCGGGGAGCTGTTTTTT.

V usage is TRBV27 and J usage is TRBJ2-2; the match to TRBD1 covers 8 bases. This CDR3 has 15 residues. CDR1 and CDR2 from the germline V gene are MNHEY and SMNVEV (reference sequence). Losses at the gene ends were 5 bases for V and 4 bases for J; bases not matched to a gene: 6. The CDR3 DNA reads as TGTGCCAGCAGTCCCAGGGGGCGGGTCACCGGGGAGCTGTTTTTT. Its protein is CASSPRGRVTGELFF.

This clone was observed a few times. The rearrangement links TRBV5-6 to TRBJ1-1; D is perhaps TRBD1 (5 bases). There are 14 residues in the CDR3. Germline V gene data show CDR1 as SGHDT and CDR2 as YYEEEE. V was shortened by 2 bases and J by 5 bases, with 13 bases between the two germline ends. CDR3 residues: CASSFVGGSTEAFF. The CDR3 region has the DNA TGTGCCAGCAGCTTCGTGGGGGGTAGTACTGAAGCTTTCTTT. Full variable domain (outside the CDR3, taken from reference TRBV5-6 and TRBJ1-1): DAGVTQSPTHLIKTRGQQVTLRCSPKSGHDTVSWYQQALGQGPQFIFQYYEEEERQRGNFPDRFSGHQFPNYSSELNVNALLLGDSALYLCASSFVGGSTEAFFGQGTRLTVV.